This T cell receptor (beta chain) was obtained from a study of Ad26.COV2.S vaccination and SARS-CoV-2 variants. V was clipped by 4 bases and J by 2 bases, with 14 bases between them. The CDR3 sequence is 15 residues long. Germline V gene lookup returns CDR1 SEHNR and CDR2 FQNEAQ (reference sequence). Sequencing used immunoSEQ multiplex PCR; TCRdb keeps in-frame clones, though not all of them. The repertoire holds about 460,000 clones, with 80% to 90% as singletons. Described treatment: roughly 18 received Ad26.COV2.S at low or high dose, single or two shots; 5 received placebo; per-sample allocation not given. It was on day 63 after the first vaccine or placebo injection that samples were taken.

The TCR was taken from a person aged 18 to 59 who received the Ad26.COV2.S COVID-19 vaccine or a placebo. The chain links TRBV7-9 to TRBJ1-2, with D unresolved. This specimen was peripheral blood, taken in a trial of Ad26.COV2.S vaccine versus placebo. CDR3 in DNA: TGTGCCAGCAGCTACCTTGACGTCCGAAACTATGGCTACACCTTC. As protein: CASSYLDVRNYGYTF.